This TCR beta chain was observed in a study of cytomegalovirus exposure and HLA in healthy donors. Study-level information: Earlier findings included some 120 million unique TCR beta sequences obtained from approximately 170 million T cells.

Only a few counts were recorded for this clone. Its antigen is not known. CDR1 and CDR2 (germline): SNHLY, FYNNEI. The CDR3 has 17 residues. The junction had 8 bases not matched to a gene; V was cut back by 6 bases and J by 0 bases. Study-wide findings and caveats: Productive rates of about 87% or about 30% were seen for most TCR beta V segments in an earlier analysis. Among the CMV-associated chains, three were confirmed in vitro as specific for CMV antigens.

PCR was performed using 60 Vbeta and 13 Jbeta primers. This table comes from immunoSEQ multiplex PCR, and its TCRdb copy is limited to in-frame clones, with some not included. The table shows about 130,000 clones, with 70% to 80% occurring only once. The V gene is TRBV2, the J gene TRBJ1-5, with TRBD1 identical over 10 bases. This sequence was found in a man aged 50-60 years in good health and CMV-seronegative. The specimen sequenced was PBMCs. CDR3 region: CASRGDRGTASNQPQHF. The CDR3 DNA reads TGTGCCAGCAGAGGGGACAGGGGAACGGCTAGCAATCAGCCCCAGCATTTT.